This T cell receptor beta chain came from a study of blood T cell repertoires in COVID-19. Whole-study context: Specimens from acute and convalescent COVID-19 originated in the United States, Italy and Spain. T cells, B-cell-depleted T cells, or PBMCs supplied cDNA or gDNA.

Germline CDR1 SGHDT, CDR2 YYEEEE. Unmatched junction bases numbered 5, after V lost 4 bases and J lost 0 bases. The CDR3 has 15 residues. Authors' processing steps: Estimation of nucleated cell counts was performed using reference gene primer amplification. Produced via immunoSEQ multiplex PCR; TCRdb's table is partial and in-frame only. The V and J calls and clone size were taken over from that table, and D and trimming were inferred from the DNA. This sample has 350,000 to 550,000 clones; approximately 90% occur once, and the top ten carry around 4.5%. Material for sequencing was peripheral blood. This rearrangement joins TRBV5-6 to TRBJ2-3; 7 bases fit TRBD2. This clonotype was sampled from a woman in her thirties with acute or convalescent COVID-19. The CDR3 nucleotides read TGTGCCAGCAGCCGGGAGGTATTTAGCACAGATACGCAGTATTTT. It codes for CASSREVFSTDTQYF.